These T cell receptor beta chains were read from a single sample in a study of blood T cell repertoires in COVID-19. The assay was immunoSEQ multiplex PCR, and TCRdb's table has in-frame clones only and misses some. The table records approximately 51,000 clones, 91% of them present only once. Sequences were obtained from peripheral blood. The receptors were gathered from a man aged 65 to 79 with active COVID-19. The conserved cysteine and the conserved F or W are not part of the CDR3 here. Rows give clone size only sometimes, using once, few, many, or a class for an expanded clone.

J gene	clone size	V gene	CDR3 protein
TRBJ2-7	-	TRBV29-1	SVGTSGGLYEQY
TRBJ2-1	-	TRBV5-4	ASSSRQGTYNEQF
TRBJ2-3	-	TRBV5-1	ASSEVGRTDTQY
TRBJ2-1	-	TRBV19	ASSTKSTAYNEQF
TRBJ2-5	-	TRBV7-8	ASSLVGGGETQY
TRBJ2-2	-	TRBV9	ASSVDLRLDNTGELF
TRBJ2-7	-	TRBV7-2	ASSFRGGGAYEQY
TRBJ1-5	-	TRBV7-2	ASSLPGGSNQPQH
TRBJ1-5	-	TRBV27	ASSDRGLNQPQH
TRBJ1-4	once	TRBV28	ASLTASGATNEKLF
TRBJ2-2	-	TRBV24-1	ATSDFRGRTGELF
TRBJ2-1	-	TRBV3-1/TRBV3-2	ASSQWDRGYSSSYNEQF
TRBJ1-5	-	TRBV3-1/TRBV3-2	ASSQDRQGLQH
TRBJ1-1	once	TRBV19	ASSSGTGANTEAF
TRBJ1-2	-	TRBV7-9	ASSYAQGYGYT
TRBJ2-3	-	TRBV19	ASSKTGDEWDTQY
TRBJ1-2	-	TRBV5-1	ASSLNPWSYGYT
TRBJ2-2	-	TRBV28	ASSPSTVQVYGELF
TRBJ2-2	-	TRBV9	ASSSSLAGGPRTGELF
TRBJ2-2	-	TRBV6-5	ASSYGQPNTGELF
TRBJ1-5	-	TRBV6-5	ATKADSLNQPQH
TRBJ2-3	-	TRBV6-4	ASNLQGAITDTQY
TRBJ1-4	-	TRBV4-2	ASSQYRVGFATNEKLF
TRBJ2-1	-	TRBV7-2	ASSLAGRGTLGEQF
TRBJ1-1	-	TRBV5-5	ASGLRGENTEAF
TRBJ2-5	-	TRBV7-3	ASSPTGGGETQY
TRBJ2-1	-	TRBV5-1	ASRTDSSSYNEQF
TRBJ1-1	-	TRBV2	ASSLRGNTEAF
TRBJ1-2	-	TRBV28	ASRGDRSYGYT
TRBJ1-2	-	TRBV7-9	ASSLARTADNYGYT
TRBJ2-7	-	TRBV7-8	ASSVGQGYEQY
TRBJ2-7	-	TRBV5-4	ASSLDRGAYEQY
TRBJ2-5	-	TRBV7-9	ASSGASGGQLSGETQY
TRBJ2-1	-	TRBV18	ASSPGRRTYNEQF